Presented here are 25 T cell receptor beta chains from one specimen sequenced in a study of blood T cells in healthy people across ages. A sample-barcoded 5' primer and a J-beta primer mix were used in a second PCR of about 7 to 12 cycles. TCRdb independently ran MiXCR on the 5' RACE reads; one entry per CDR3 protein. This sample has about 640,000 distinct CDR3 sequences, with about 30% found just once. The specimen sequenced was blood. These receptors originate from a woman of 80 years or more in good health.

In its sample, this clonotype was seen many times. The gene calls are TRBV28 and TRBJ1-6; 7 nucleotides match TRBD1. Unmatched junction bases numbered 8, after V lost 8 bases and J lost 7 bases. Per germline, CDR1 MDHEN and CDR2 SYDVKM. The CDR3 runs to 14 residues. CDR3 amino acids: CASLLQGSNSPLHF. For the CDR3, the DNA is TGTGCCAGCTTATTACAGGGGTCGAATTCACCCCTCCACTTT.

Concerning this clonotype: It may be a read error: a sequence one base away is much more abundant. This chain links TRBV6-2 or TRBV6-3 with TRBJ1-5; 10 positions match TRBD1. Germline V gene sequence: CDR1 MNHEY, CDR2 SVGEGT. The CDR3 is 14 amino acids. Trimming at V came to 8 bases and at J to 3 bases, leaving 4 bases not matched to a gene. This CDR3 reads CASQGQGLNQPQHF. The CDR3 DNA follows: TGTGCCAGCCAGGGACAGGGGCTCAATCAGCCCCAGCATTTT.

The V call is TRBV27, the J call TRBJ1-4; D unclear. This CDR3 has 16 residues. Trimming stripped 2 bases from V and 4 bases from J, with 14 bases between. CDR1 MNHEY and CDR2 SMNVEV come from the germline V gene (reference sequence). The DNA for the CDR3 is TGTGCCAGCAGTTTAAGGTGGCAGCGGCTTAATGAAAAACTGTTTTTT. Translation gives CASSLRWQRLNEKLFF.

A note on this clonotype: The junction differs from germline at one of its ends, possibly a read error. This chain links TRBV15 with TRBJ2-7; 9 nucleotides line up with TRBD2. The CDR3 runs 16 residues. Germline-derived CDR1 and CDR2 are LNHNV and YYDKDF (reference sequence). CDR3 amino acids: CATSRATGLARGEQYF. The CDR3 bases are TGTGCCACTAGCAGAGCTACGGGACTAGCCCGAGGTGAGCAGTACTTC.

This clonotype was detected many times. The V gene is TRBV29-1, the J gene TRBJ2-1; 9 nucleotides match TRBD2. J lost 0 bases, V lost 1 base, and 7 bases had no gene match. The CDR3 loop spans 17 amino acids. The germline gives CDR1 SQVTM, CDR2 ANQGSEA. The CDR3 protein is CSVEGASGATSYNEQFF. In DNA form, the CDR3 reads TGCAGCGTTGAAGGAGCTAGCGGGGCTACCTCCTACAATGAGCAGTTCTTC.

This clonotype appeared a few times. In nucleotides, the CDR3 is TGTGCCAGCAGCTCCACTAGCGGCTACGAGCAGTTCTTC. Translating it yields CASSSTSGYEQFF. The V call is TRBV5-6, the J call TRBJ2-1; 8 nucleotides line up with TRBD2. Unmatched junction bases numbered 6, after V lost 3 bases and J lost 10 bases. The CDR3 covers 13 residues. Germline values: CDR1 SGHDT, CDR2 YYEEEE.

There are many counts of this clonotype. The chain couples TRBV29-1 to TRBJ2-7, with unresolved D. The CDR3 has 13 amino acids. Germline V gene data show CDR1 as SQVTM and CDR2 as ANQGSEA. Trimming took off 5 bases at V and 0 bases at J, with 11 bases between the two ends. CDR3 in DNA: TGCAGCGTTCCAGGACGGAGCTCCTACGAGCAGTACTTC. This translates into CSVPGRSSYEQYF.

The rearrangement joins TRBV7-2 to TRBJ2-6, with D uncertain. V lost 4 bases and J lost 5, with 12 bases in between. This CDR3 contains 15 residues. The germline V gene has CDR1 SGHTA and CDR2 FQGNSA. The CDR3 DNA reads TGTGCCAGCAGCTCCAACAGAAGGTGGGCCAACGTCCTGACTTTC. As protein: CASSSNRRWANVLTF.

The chain links TRBV5-5 to TRBJ1-1; the D gene is possibly TRBD1 (5 bases). CDR1 and CDR2 from the germline V gene are SGHKS and YYEKEE (reference sequence). V was cut by 3 bases and J by 5 bases, with 8 bases left in between. The CDR3 extends over 12 amino acids. CDR3 amino acids: CASSWGTTEAFF. The CDR3 nucleotides are TGTGCCAGCAGCTGGGGGACGACTGAAGCTTTCTTT.

This rearrangement joins TRBV21-1 to TRBJ1-1. TRBV21-1 is noted as a pseudogene. CDR3 length equals 15 residues. The CDR3 DNA follows: TGTGCCAGCAGCAAAGGCAGGGGAGGGCCCCGGGAAGCTTTCTTT. It codes for CASSKGRGGPREAFF.

The rearrangement uses TRBV6-5 and TRBJ2-5; D not certain. The CDR3 spans 13 residues. The V end was cut by 0 bases, the J end by 11 bases, with 13 bases between. Germline CDR1 is MNHEY and CDR2 is SVGAGI. The CDR3 nucleotides read TGTGCCAGCAGTTACTCGCTGGGGAATGAGCAGTACTTC. The encoded protein is CASSYSLGNEQYF.

The chain carries TRBV6-1 and TRBJ1-4; D uncertain. The CDR3 covers 12 residues. Trimming left V 6 bases short and J 8 bases short, with 10 bases between. Germline CDR1 reads MNHNS; CDR2 reads SASEGT. The CDR3 DNA reads TGTGCCAGCAGGATTAGGCAGGAAAAACTGTTTTTT. This sequence encodes CASRIRQEKLFF.

The CDR3 here is CASSFEGFYGYTF. The CDR3 bases are TGTGCCAGCAGTTTTGAAGGATTCTATGGCTACACCTTC. V is TRBV12-3 or TRBV12-4 and J is TRBJ1-2; D uncertain. This CDR3 spans 13 amino acids. V dropped 3 bases and J dropped 4 bases, with 9 bases sitting between them.

There are a few counts of this clonotype. This chain uses TRBV30 with TRBJ2-5; 8 bases line up with TRBD2. In germline, CDR1 is GTSNPN, CDR2 SVGIG (reference sequence). This CDR3 comprises 16 residues. The trim removed 2 bases at V and 7 bases at J, leaving 15 bases unmatched. CDR3 amino acids: CAWSLQGSGGVGTQYF. CDR3 nucleotides: TGTGCCTGGAGTCTGCAGGGGAGCGGGGGAGTTGGGACCCAGTACTTC. Combining the CDR3 with reference TRBV30 and TRBJ2-5 gives the whole variable domain SQTIHQWPATLVQPVGSPLSLECTVEGTSNPNLYWYRQAAGRGLQLLFYSVGIGQISSEVPQNLSASRPQDRQFILSSKKLLLSDSGFYLCAWSLQGSGGVGTQYFGPGTRLLVL.

CDR3 coding DNA: TGCAGTGCTAGAGATCTGATACGTTTGGGAATTCCCCTCCACTTT. Residues: CSARDLIRLGIPLHF. V is TRBV20-1 and J is TRBJ1-6; no clear D gene. CDR1 DFQATT and CDR2 SNEGSKA come from the germline V gene (reference sequence). Trimming shortened V by 0 bases and J by 13 bases, and 19 bases separated the two germline ends. This CDR3 is built from 15 residues.

As to this clonotype: A read error may be the cause here, since a much bigger clone is one base away. The chain joins TRBV5-8 to TRBJ2-1; D perhaps matches TRBD2 (6 bases). Germline CDR1 and CDR2: SGHTS and YDEGEE. CDR3 length equals 16 residues. With 5 bases removed from V and 0 bases from J, the gap between germline ends came to 15 bases. The CDR3 loop reads CASSSGTLDSYNEQFF. In DNA, the CDR3 is TGTGCCAGCAGTTCCGGGACTCTAGACTCCTACAATGAGCAGTTCTTC.

This clonotype was found many times. This chain links TRBV2 with TRBJ2-1; D may be TRBD1 or TRBD2 (6 bases each). CDR1 is SNHLY, CDR2 FYNNEI, per germline. The CDR3 sequence is 13 residues long. Trimming stripped 5 bases from V and 12 bases from J, with 17 bases between. The CDR3 DNA follows: TGTGCCAGCAGTCGGGACACGGAGGGGTGGCAGTTCTTC. Protein: CASSRDTEGWQFF.

This clonotype was found many times. The rearrangement uses TRBV2 and TRBJ2-6, with TRBD2 identical over 10 bases. Germline V gene lookup returns CDR1 SNHLY and CDR2 FYNNEI. Unmatched junction bases numbered 6, after V lost 7 bases and J lost 0 bases. The CDR3 is 17 amino acids. In DNA form, the CDR3 reads TGTGCCAGCACAGAGGGACTAGCGTCCTCTGGGGCCAACGTCCTGACTTTC. As protein: CASTEGLASSGANVLTF.

This clonotype was seen a handful of times. The chain couples TRBV12-3 or TRBV12-4 to TRBJ1-1, with 10 positions matching TRBD1. V was clipped by 6 bases and J by 5 bases; unmatched bases: 6. The CDR3 sequence is 14 residues long. The CDR3 is CASSMTGGLTEAFF. In DNA, the CDR3 is TGTGCCAGCAGCATGACAGGGGGCCTAACTGAAGCTTTCTTT.

Concerning this clonotype itself: A much larger clone is a single base away; this may be a read error. The chain uses TRBV12-3 or TRBV12-4 and TRBJ1-1, with TRBD1 identical over 8 bases. The CDR3 is made up of 18 amino acids. CDR3 bases: TGTGCCAACAGTCCAGGGGGCAGGGGCCTCACTTTGGGCACTGAAGCTTTCTTT. This gives the protein CANSPGGRGLTLGTEAFF.

This clonotype was observed at least ten times. This chain joins TRBV5-1 and TRBJ2-1; the match to TRBD2 covers 14 bases. The CDR3 totals 16 residues. Looked up from germline, CDR1 is SGHRS and CDR2 is YFSETQ. The junction had 1 base not matched to a gene; V was cut back by 3 bases and J by 2 bases. The CDR3 coding sequence is TGCGCCAGCAGCTCGGGACTAGCGGGGGCCTACAATGAGCAGTTCTTC. This encodes CASSSGLAGAYNEQFF.

The chain carries TRBV6-2 or TRBV6-3 and TRBJ2-5; D is unresolved. The V gene lost 7 bases and the J gene lost 1 base, with 13 bases spanning the gap. The CDR3 is 14 residues long. Looked up from germline, CDR1 is MNHEY and CDR2 is SVGEGT. The CDR3: CASTPLGSQETQYF. For the CDR3, the DNA is TGTGCCAGCACCCCCCTGGGGTCCCAAGAGACCCAGTACTTC.

The table lists this clonotype with many counts. J is TRBJ2-3 and V is TRBV5-1; 10 bases line up with TRBD2. The CDR3 spans 16 residues. Germline V gene sequence: CDR1 SGHRS, CDR2 YFSETQ. The ends lost 2 bases at V and 5 bases at J; junction bases unmatched: 8. The CDR3 spells CASSLRASGGKDTQYF. In DNA, the CDR3 is TGCGCCAGCAGCTTACGGGCTAGCGGGGGTAAAGATACGCAGTATTTT.

This clonotype occurred a few times. A much larger clone differs from this one at a single base, so this may be a read error. The V and J genes are TRBV12-5 and TRBJ2-5; D possibly corresponds to TRBD1 (5 bases). The germline V gene has CDR1 LGHNT and CDR2 FRNRAP. V gave up 9 bases and J gave up 4 bases, with 15 bases separating them. The CDR3 extends over 13 amino acids. The CDR3 DNA reads as TGTGCTAGGGGGCCTGGTTTTGTAGAGACCCAGTACTTC. This sequence encodes CARGPGFVETQYF.

This clonotype came up many times. The chain joins TRBV20-1 to TRBJ1-1, with TRBD1 matching over 8 bases. Germline CDR1 is DFQATT and CDR2 is SNEGSKA (reference sequence). The CDR3 covers 14 residues. Germline trimming cut 0 bases from V and 4 bases from J; bases unmatched to any gene: 4. CDR3 sequence (DNA): TGCAGTGCTAGAGACAGGGGGCTCACCACTGAAGCTTTCTTT. This encodes CSARDRGLTTEAFF.